Listed below are T cell receptor beta chains from one sample, sequenced in a study of T cell repertoires in cytomegalovirus infection. Which antigens these TCRs recognize remains unknown. Each CDR3 protein is one row after TCRdb ran MiXCR on the reads. The table lists 250,000 to 400,000 distinct CDR3 sequences, approximately 25% of them singletons. Here the sequenced sample was cultured PBMCs, taken from culture after CMV antigen stimulation. The receptors stem from a human donor in good health (CMV status not recorded). Some clones in this sample may be carry-over from other donors' samples. Each CDR3 is given with its conserved first and last residue. A D gene is named only where the DNA matches it firmly. For some rows the clone size is stated as once, few or many, or as a class when expanded; others skip it.

D gene	CDR3 length	clone size	V gene	J gene	CDR3 DNA	CDR3 protein
-	13	many	TRBV7-2	TRBJ1-4	TGTGCCAGCAGCTTAGGCCCCTACACCCCCTGGATTTTT	CASSLGPYTPWIF
-	15	many	TRBV12-3/TRBV12-4	TRBJ1-5	TGTGCCAGCAGTCCCGCGGGGAGGGAAAATCAGCCCCAGCATTTT	CASSPAGRENQPQHF
TRBD2	11	-	TRBV29-1	TRBJ2-5	TGCAGCGTTAGTAGCGGGAGGCCCCAGTACTTC	CSVSSGRPQYF
-	14	few	TRBV10-3	TRBJ2-2	TGTGCCATCAGTGGAGCGGGTTCAACCGGGGAGCTGTTTTTT	CAISGAGSTGELFF
-	14	-	TRBV5-1	TRBJ2-7	TGCGCCAGCAGCTTTAAGGGGCCATCCTACGAGCAGTACTTC	CASSFKGPSYEQYF
-	14	-	TRBV5-1	TRBJ2-1	TGCGCCAGCAGTCAGGGCCAGGTCAACAATGAGCAGTTCTTC	CASSQGQVNNEQFF
-	16	-	TRBV15	TRBJ2-5	TGTGCCACCAGCAGAGATCTGAGAAGGGCCTCGGAGACCCAGTACTTC	CATSRDLRRASETQYF
TRBD2	19	many	TRBV7-2	TRBJ2-3	TGTGCCAGCAGCTTAAGTAGGTCGGCTAGCGGGAGCCGCACAGATACGCAGTATTTT	CASSLSRSASGSRTDTQYF
-	13	-	TRBV10-3	TRBJ1-2	TGTGCCATCAGTGGGACCTCTAACTATGGCTACACCTTC	CAISGTSNYGYTF
TRBD1	15	large	TRBV7-2	TRBJ2-1	TGTGCCAGCAGCTTAGTGACAGGGGGCTACAATGAGCAGTTCTTC	CASSLVTGGYNEQFF
-	14	many	TRBV12-3/TRBV12-4	TRBJ2-5	TGTGCCAGCAGTCCCCGTAGGGGTCCAGAGACCCAGTACTTC	CASSPRRGPETQYF
-	13	few	TRBV2	TRBJ2-7	TGTGCCAGCAGGGAAGGCCTCTCCTACGAGCAGTACTTC	CASREGLSYEQYF
TRBD2	16	few	TRBV7-2	TRBJ2-1	TGTGCCAGCAGCTTGTATTTCGGGCGGGGGGGCAATGAGCAGTTCTTC	CASSLYFGRGGNEQFF
TRBD1	16	many	TRBV7-9	TRBJ2-1	TGTGCCAGCAGCTTAGCGACCGGGACAGGGGATAATGAGCAGTTCTTC	CASSLATGTGDNEQFF
TRBD1	16	-	TRBV27	TRBJ1-6	TGTGCCAGCAGGCCCGGGACAGGGAGGTTTTATTCACCCCTCCACTTT	CASRPGTGRFYSPLHF
-	13	-	TRBV10-3	TRBJ1-1	TGTGCCATCGGTGGGGGGGCGAAAACTGAAGCTTTCTTT	CAIGGGAKTEAFF
-	13	few	TRBV19	TRBJ2-1	TGTGCCAGTAGTATGACAGCAAACAATGAGCAGTTCTTC	CASSMTANNEQFF
-	16	-	TRBV28	TRBJ2-7	TGTGCCAGCAGCGGAGCTGGGGGTCAAGACTCCTACGAGCAGTACTTC	CASSGAGGQDSYEQYF
-	13	-	TRBV15	TRBJ2-2	TGTGCCACCAGCAGAGATCCCACCGGGGAGCTGTTTTTT	CATSRDPTGELFF
TRBD2	15	-	TRBV24-1	TRBJ2-5	TGTGCCACCAGTGTCGGACTAGCGGGAGAAGAGACCCAGTACTTC	CATSVGLAGEETQYF
-	17	many	TRBV7-6	TRBJ1-2	TGTGCCAGCAGCTTAGTAGCGGGCAGGAGCGATAACTATGGCTACACCTTC	CASSLVAGRSDNYGYTF
-	14	few	TRBV5-4	TRBJ2-7	TGTGCCAGCAGCCGAGCCGGGACCTCCTACGAGCAGTACTTC	CASSRAGTSYEQYF
-	14	once	TRBV29-1	TRBJ2-1	TGCAGCGTTGGGGGGACGGACGCCCACAATGAGCAGTTCTTC	CSVGGTDAHNEQFF
-	13	-	TRBV7-8	TRBJ2-5	TGTGCCAGCAGCTTAGCCAGGCCGGAGACCCAGTACTTC	CASSLARPETQYF
-	14	many	TRBV7-9	TRBJ2-7	TGTGCCAGCAGCCGTCTCGAGGGGCTGAACGAGCAGTACTTC	CASSRLEGLNEQYF
-	15	many	TRBV19	TRBJ1-2	TGTGCCAGTAGTATGAGTCAGTTCCTTCTGGCTGGCTACACCTTC	CASSMSQFLLAGYTF
TRBD2	15	many	TRBV27	TRBJ2-7	TGTGCCAGCAGTCCTCGGGGGGGTGCAGGCTACGAGCAGTACTTC	CASSPRGGAGYEQYF
-	14	-	TRBV12-3/TRBV12-4	TRBJ1-5	TGTGCCAGCAGTTTTGGGTCAGGTAATCAGCCCCAGCATTTT	CASSFGSGNQPQHF
-	12	few	TRBV7-6	TRBJ2-5	TGTGCCAGCAGCCACAGGGAGGGGACCCAGTACTTC	CASSHREGTQYF
-	14	many	TRBV7-2	TRBJ2-1	TGTGCCAGCAGCGCCCACGGCTCCTACAATGAGCAGTTCTTC	CASSAHGSYNEQFF
-	17	many	TRBV12-3/TRBV12-4	TRBJ2-2	TGTGCCAGCAGTTTAGGACAGGGACTAGCGAACACCGGGGAGCTGTTTTTT	CASSLGQGLANTGELFF
-	15	-	TRBV2	TRBJ1-6	TGTGCCAGCAGTCGTCAAGGGGGGGGTAATTCACCCCTCCACTTT	CASSRQGGGNSPLHF
TRBD1	15	many	TRBV7-2	TRBJ2-4	TGTGCCAGCAGCCCCAGGACAGGGGTAGGAAACATTCAGTACTTC	CASSPRTGVGNIQYF
-	15	-	TRBV7-9	TRBJ2-3	TGTGCCAGCAGCCCGTTTGTGGGGAGTGCAGATACGCAGTATTTT	CASSPFVGSADTQYF
-	15	once	TRBV4-3	TRBJ1-3	TGCGCCAGCAGCCAAGATGAATCCTCTGGAAACACCATATATTTT	CASSQDESSGNTIYF
-	17	-	TRBV7-6	TRBJ1-5	TGTGCCAGCAGCTTAGCTAGGGAGGGGGGACGGGATCAGCCCCAGCATTTT	CASSLAREGGRDQPQHF
TRBD1	16	many	TRBV7-2	TRBJ1-3	TGTGCCAGCAGCTACTCAACAGGGGTCTCTGGAAACACCATATATTTT	CASSYSTGVSGNTIYF
TRBD1	14	few	TRBV12-3/TRBV12-4	TRBJ1-2	TGTGCCACTAGCCGCCGGGACAGCCGTTCGAGCTACACCTTC	CATSRRDSRSSYTF
-	15	few	TRBV5-1	TRBJ2-1	TGCGCCAGCAGCTTGGATGGTGGGGGCGGCGGGGAGCAGTTCTTC	CASSLDGGGGGEQFF
TRBD2	15	few	TRBV6-2/TRBV6-3	TRBJ2-3	TGTGCCAGCAGTTACCGGGAGGGGATTGGAGATACGCAGTATTTT	CASSYREGIGDTQYF
-	14	-	TRBV3-1	TRBJ2-1	TGTGCCAGCAGCCAAACTGCCAGCTACAATGAGCAGTTCTTC	CASSQTASYNEQFF
TRBD1	16	few	TRBV7-8	TRBJ1-2	TGTGCCAGCAGCTTAGCCCCCCAGGGGGCAAACTATGGCTACACCTTC	CASSLAPQGANYGYTF
TRBD2	14	many	TRBV28	TRBJ2-7	TGTGCCAGCAGTACCCCAGCGGGAGGATCGAAGCAGTACTTC	CASSTPAGGSKQYF
TRBD1	15	few	TRBV6-2/TRBV6-3	TRBJ2-6	TGTGCCAGCAGTTACCAGGGGGCTGGGGCCAACGTCCTGACTTTC	CASSYQGAGANVLTF
-	13	-	TRBV20-1	TRBJ1-5	TGCAGTGCTAGAGGGACAGTTAATCAGCCCCAGCATTTT	CSARGTVNQPQHF
-	14	few	TRBV5-8	TRBJ1-5	TGTGCCAGCAGCTTGGACCTGGGCACTCAGCCCCAGCATTTT	CASSLDLGTQPQHF
TRBD2	17	many	TRBV7-6	TRBJ2-1	TGTGCCAGCAGCTTCGCGACTAGCGGGAGTAGGTACAATGAGCAGTTCTTC	CASSFATSGSRYNEQFF
-	13	many	TRBV7-2	TRBJ2-7	TGTGCCAGCAGCCCGGGTTGGCGCTACGAGCAGTACTTC	CASSPGWRYEQYF
-	13	few	TRBV28	TRBJ2-1	TGTGCCAGCAGCCTGGACCTCGACAATGAGCAGTTCTTC	CASSLDLDNEQFF
-	12	-	TRBV6-4	TRBJ2-5	TGTGCCAGCAGTGACCCCTGGTCAAGTTGTTGCTTC	CASSDPWSSCCF